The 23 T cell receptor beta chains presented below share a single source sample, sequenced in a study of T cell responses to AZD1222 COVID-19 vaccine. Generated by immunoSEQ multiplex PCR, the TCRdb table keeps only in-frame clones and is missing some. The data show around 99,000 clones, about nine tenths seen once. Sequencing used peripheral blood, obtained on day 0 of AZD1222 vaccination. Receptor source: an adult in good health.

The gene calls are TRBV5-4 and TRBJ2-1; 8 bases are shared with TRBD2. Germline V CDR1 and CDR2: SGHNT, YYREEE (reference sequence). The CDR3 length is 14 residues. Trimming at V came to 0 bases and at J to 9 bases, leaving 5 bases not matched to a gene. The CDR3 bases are TGTGCCAGCAGCTTGGGCGGGGGGTCCCCTGAGCAGTTCTTC. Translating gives CASSLGGGSPEQFF.

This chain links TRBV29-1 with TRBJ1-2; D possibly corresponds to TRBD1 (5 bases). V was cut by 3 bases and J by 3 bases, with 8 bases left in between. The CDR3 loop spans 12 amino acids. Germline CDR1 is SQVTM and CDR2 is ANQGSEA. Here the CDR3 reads CSVDTGYYGYTF. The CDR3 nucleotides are TGCAGCGTTGACACAGGATACTATGGCTACACCTTC. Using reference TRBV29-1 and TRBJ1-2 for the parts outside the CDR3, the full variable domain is SAVISQKPSRDICQRGTSLTIQCQVDSQVTMMFWYRQQPGQSLTLIATANQGSEATYESGFVIDKFPISRPNLTFSTLTVSNMSPEDSSIYLCSVDTGYYGYTFGSGTRLTVV.

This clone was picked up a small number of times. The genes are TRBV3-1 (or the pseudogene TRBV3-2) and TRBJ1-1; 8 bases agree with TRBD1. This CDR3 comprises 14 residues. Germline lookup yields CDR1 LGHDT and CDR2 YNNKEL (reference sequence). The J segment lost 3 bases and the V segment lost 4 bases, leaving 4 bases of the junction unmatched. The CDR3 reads CASSLQGADTEAFF. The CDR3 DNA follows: TGTGCCAGCAGCCTTCAGGGGGCCGACACTGAAGCTTTCTTT.

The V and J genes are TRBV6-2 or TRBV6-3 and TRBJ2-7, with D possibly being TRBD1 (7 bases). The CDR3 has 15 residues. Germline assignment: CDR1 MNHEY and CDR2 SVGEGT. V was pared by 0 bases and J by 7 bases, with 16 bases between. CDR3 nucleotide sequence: TGTGCCAGCAGTTACTCGTCCAGGGGGGCCGGGGAGCAGTACTTC. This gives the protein CASSYSSRGAGEQYF.

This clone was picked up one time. In nucleotides, the CDR3 is TGTGCCAGCAGCAAAACGGCAGAGACCTCTATCTACACCTTC. Amino acids: CASSKTAETSIYTF. The J gene is TRBJ1-2, the V gene TRBV21-1. TRBV21-1 is a pseudogene. This CDR3 has 14 amino acids.

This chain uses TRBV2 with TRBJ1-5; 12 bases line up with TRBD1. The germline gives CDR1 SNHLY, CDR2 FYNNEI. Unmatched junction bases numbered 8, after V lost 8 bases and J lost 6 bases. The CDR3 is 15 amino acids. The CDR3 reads CASGPGTGGSQPQHF. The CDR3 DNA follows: TGTGCCAGCGGCCCGGGGACAGGGGGCAGTCAGCCCCAGCATTTT.

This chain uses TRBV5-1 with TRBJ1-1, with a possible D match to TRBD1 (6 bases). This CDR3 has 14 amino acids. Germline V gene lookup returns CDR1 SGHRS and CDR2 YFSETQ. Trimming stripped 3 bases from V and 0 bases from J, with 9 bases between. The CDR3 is CASSSGDLNTEAFF. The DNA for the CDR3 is TGCGCCAGCAGCTCAGGGGATTTGAACACTGAAGCTTTCTTT.

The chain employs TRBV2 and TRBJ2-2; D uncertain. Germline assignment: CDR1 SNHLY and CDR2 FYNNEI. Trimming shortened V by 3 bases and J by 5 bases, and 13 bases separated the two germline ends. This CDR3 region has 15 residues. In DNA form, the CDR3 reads TGTGCCAGCAGTGACTCGACTGTCAGAACCGGGGAGCTGTTTTTT. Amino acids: CASSDSTVRTGELFF. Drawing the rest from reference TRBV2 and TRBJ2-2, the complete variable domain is EPEVTQTPSHQVTQMGQEVILRCVPISNHLYFYWYRQILGQKVEFLVSFYNNEISEKSEIFDDQFSVERPDGSNFTLKIRSTKLEDSAMYFCASSDSTVRTGELFFGEGSRLTVL.

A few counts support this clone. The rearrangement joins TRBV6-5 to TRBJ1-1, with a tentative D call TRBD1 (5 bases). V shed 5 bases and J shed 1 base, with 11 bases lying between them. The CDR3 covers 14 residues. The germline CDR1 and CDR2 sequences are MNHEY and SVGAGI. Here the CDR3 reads CASSQRRGNTEAFF. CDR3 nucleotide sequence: TGTGCCAGCAGTCAAAGGAGGGGGAACACTGAAGCTTTCTTT.

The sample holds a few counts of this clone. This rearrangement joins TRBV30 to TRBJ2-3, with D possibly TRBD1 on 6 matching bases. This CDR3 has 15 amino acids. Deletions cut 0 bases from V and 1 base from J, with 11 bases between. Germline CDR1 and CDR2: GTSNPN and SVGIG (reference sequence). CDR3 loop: CAWSVLGARTDTQYF. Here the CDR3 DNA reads TGTGCCTGGAGTGTTCTGGGGGCCCGCACAGATACGCAGTATTTT.

The CDR3 loop is CASSRALRGPGETQYF. The CDR3 nucleotides read TGCGCCAGCAGCCGAGCACTCAGGGGGCCGGGTGAGACCCAGTACTTC. The V gene is TRBV5-1, the J gene TRBJ2-5, with 8 bases lining up with TRBD1. CDR3 length: 16 residues. The V gene's germline CDR1 is SGHRS and CDR2 YFSETQ. Unmatched junction bases numbered 13, after V lost 4 bases and J lost 5 bases.

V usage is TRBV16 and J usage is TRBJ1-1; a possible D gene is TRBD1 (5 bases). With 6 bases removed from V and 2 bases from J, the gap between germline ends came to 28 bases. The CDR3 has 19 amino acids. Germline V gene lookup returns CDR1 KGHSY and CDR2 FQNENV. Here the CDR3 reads CASRPIGRGGRALNTEAFF. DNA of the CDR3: TGTGCCAGCAGGCCAATAGGACGGGGTGGCAGGGCTTTAAACACTGAAGCTTTCTTT.

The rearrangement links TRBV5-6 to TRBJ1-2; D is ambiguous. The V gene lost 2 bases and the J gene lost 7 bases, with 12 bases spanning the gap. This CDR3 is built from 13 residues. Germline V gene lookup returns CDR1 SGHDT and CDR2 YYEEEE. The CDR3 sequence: CASSFRAVIGYTF. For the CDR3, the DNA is TGTGCCAGCAGCTTTAGGGCTGTGATTGGCTACACCTTC.

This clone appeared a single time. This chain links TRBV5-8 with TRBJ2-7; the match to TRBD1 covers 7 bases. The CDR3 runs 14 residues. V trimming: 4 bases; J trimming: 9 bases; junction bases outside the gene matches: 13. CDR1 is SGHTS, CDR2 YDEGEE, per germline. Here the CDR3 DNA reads TGTGCCAGCAGCCAATACCGTAGACAGGGCGGGCAGTACTTC. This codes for CASSQYRRQGGQYF. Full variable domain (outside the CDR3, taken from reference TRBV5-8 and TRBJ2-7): EAGVTQSPTHLIKTRGQQATLRCSPISGHTSVYWYQQALGLGLQFLLWYDEGEERNRGNFPPRFSGRQFPNYSSELNVNALELEDSALYLCASSQYRRQGGQYFGPGTRLTVT.

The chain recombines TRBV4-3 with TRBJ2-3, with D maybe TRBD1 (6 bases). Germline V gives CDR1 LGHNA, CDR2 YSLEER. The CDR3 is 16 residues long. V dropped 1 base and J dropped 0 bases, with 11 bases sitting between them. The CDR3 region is CASSQAGQGSTDTQYF. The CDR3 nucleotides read TGCGCCAGCAGCCAAGCTGGGCAGGGGAGCACAGATACGCAGTATTTT.

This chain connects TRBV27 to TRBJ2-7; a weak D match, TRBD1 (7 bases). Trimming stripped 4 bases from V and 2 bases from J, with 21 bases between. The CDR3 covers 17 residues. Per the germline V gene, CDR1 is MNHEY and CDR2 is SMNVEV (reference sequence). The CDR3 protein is CASSWAPGDSATYEQYF. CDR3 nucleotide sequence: TGTGCCAGCAGTTGGGCACCGGGGGACAGCGCTACCTACGAGCAGTACTTC.

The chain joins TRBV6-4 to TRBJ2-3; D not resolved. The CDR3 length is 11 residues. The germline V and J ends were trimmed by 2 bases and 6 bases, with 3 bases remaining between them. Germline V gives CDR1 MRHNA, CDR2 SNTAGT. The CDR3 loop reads CASSDADTQYF. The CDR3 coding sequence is TGTGCCAGCAGTGACGCGGATACGCAGTATTTT.

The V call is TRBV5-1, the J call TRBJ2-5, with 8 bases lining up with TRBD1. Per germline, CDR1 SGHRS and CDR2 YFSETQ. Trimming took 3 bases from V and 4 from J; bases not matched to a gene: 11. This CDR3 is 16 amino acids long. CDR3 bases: TGCGCCAGCAGCTGGGGACAGGTTGTCGCTCGAGAGACCCAGTACTTC. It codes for CASSWGQVVARETQYF.

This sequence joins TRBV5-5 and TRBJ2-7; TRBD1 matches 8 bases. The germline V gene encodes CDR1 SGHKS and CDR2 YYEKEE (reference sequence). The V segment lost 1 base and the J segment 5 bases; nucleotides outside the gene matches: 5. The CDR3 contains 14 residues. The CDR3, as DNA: TGTGCCAGCAGCTTGAAAGACAGGGGCAACGAGCAGTACTTC. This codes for CASSLKDRGNEQYF.

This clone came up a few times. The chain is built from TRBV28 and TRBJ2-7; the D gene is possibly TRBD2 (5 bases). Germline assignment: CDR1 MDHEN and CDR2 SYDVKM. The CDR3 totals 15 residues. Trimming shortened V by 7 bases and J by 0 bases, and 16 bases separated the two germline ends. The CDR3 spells CASTPERPSSYEQYF. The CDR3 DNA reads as TGTGCCAGCACCCCCGAGCGGCCTAGCTCCTACGAGCAGTACTTC.

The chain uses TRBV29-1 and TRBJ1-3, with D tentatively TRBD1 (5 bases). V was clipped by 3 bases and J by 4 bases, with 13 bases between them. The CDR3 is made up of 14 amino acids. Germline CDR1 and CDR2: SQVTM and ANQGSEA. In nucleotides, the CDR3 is TGCAGCGTTGATCTTGCAGGGCGAGGAAACACCATATATTTT. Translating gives CSVDLAGRGNTIYF.

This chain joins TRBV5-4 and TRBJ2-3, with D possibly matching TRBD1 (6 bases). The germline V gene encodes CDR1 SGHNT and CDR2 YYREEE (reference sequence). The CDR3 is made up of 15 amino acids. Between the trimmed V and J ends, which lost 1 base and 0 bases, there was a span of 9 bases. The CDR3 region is CASSLPQGSTDTQYF. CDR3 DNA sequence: TGTGCCAGCAGCTTGCCACAGGGTAGCACAGATACGCAGTATTTT.

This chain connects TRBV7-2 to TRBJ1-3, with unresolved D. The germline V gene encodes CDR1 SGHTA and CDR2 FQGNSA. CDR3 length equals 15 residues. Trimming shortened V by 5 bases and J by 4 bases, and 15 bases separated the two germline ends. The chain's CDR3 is CASSRQEGWGNTIYF. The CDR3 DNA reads TGTGCCAGCAGCCGTCAGGAGGGTTGGGGAAACACCATATATTTT.